This T cell receptor (beta chain) was identified in a study of response to subunit inactivated influenza vaccine. Germline assignment: CDR1 SGDLS and CDR2 YYNGEE. The CDR3 consists of 16 residues. V gave up 3 bases and J gave up 1 base; unmatched junction bases: 9. TCRdb reprocessed the RT-PCR reads via MiXCR and lists one record per CDR3 protein. The data show 500,000 to 550,000 distinct CDR3 sequences, around 7.7% seen once. General study findings and limits: Authors suggested each seasonal flu vaccination may recruit only limited numbers of new T cells.

As regards this clonotype: Antigen: not known.

The sample was PBMCs from blood, taken less than 30 months after vaccination. The chain carries TRBV9 and TRBJ1-2, with 7 nucleotides matching TRBD1. The sequence came from a man aged 50 to 69 who received an inactivated influenza vaccine. This chain's CDR3 is CASSGQGQVFNYGYTF. CDR3 DNA: TGTGCCAGCAGCGGACAAGGACAGGTTTTTAACTATGGCTACACCTTC.